This TCR beta chain was identified during a study of Ad26.COV2.S vaccination and SARS-CoV-2 variants (dated by TCRdb to about 2021). About the investigation overall: Vaccine-arm donors were drawn from COV1001, a multicentre, randomized, double-blind, placebo-controlled phase I-IIa trial of Ad26.COV2.S in healthy adults. Ad26.COV2.S was administered intramuscularly at a dose of 5x10^10 or 1x10^11 viral particles, either as one shot or as two shots given 56 days apart. TCRbeta repertoire sequencing served as the tool for gauging how specific and how broad the SARS-CoV-2-reactive T cell receptors were following Ad26.COV2.S vaccination. A total of about 30 samples were included in the TCR-sequenced set, comprising around 19 Ad26.COV2.S vaccine recipients, 5 placebo recipients and 8 SARS-CoV-2 convalescent individuals. Participants in the trial were split at random into five groups of five each, receiving low-dose or high-dose Ad26.COV2.S once or twice, or else placebo on both occasions. Investigators remained blinded to trial group allocation during experiments and outcome assessment.

Reading the germline V gene (reference sequence) gives CDR1 MNHEY and CDR2 SMNVEV. V is shortened by 6 bases, J by 3 bases, and the region joining them spans 15 bases. Counted from cysteine to phenylalanine, this CDR3 has 14 amino acids. Just the 42-base CDR3 DNA is kept, in frame starting at base 1. What the work shows at the level of the full study, not this receptor alone: The study lacked the statistical power to compare responses across vaccine doses or regimens. The authors noted that the TCR breadth and depth analyses may have underestimated total T cell responses. Non-spike TCR breadth was comparable between vaccine and placebo recipients, consistent with the vaccine containing only spike. Compared with placebo recipients, Ad26.COV2.S recipients showed higher spike-specific TCR breadth (P = 0.0014). After vaccination, substantial breadth of spike-specific CD8+ and CD4+ T cell responses was reported.

The immunoSEQ Assay was the method used to sequence TCRbeta CDR3 regions. After extraction, genomic DNA underwent amplification by bias-controlled multiplex PCR, followed by high-throughput sequencing. The source study handled its data this way. To quantify the absolute abundance of every unique TCRbeta CDR3 region, sequences were collapsed and filtered. Usable DNA was measured by amplifying reference genes present in all nucleated cells, and TCRbeta template counts were normalized to that usable DNA to estimate T cell fraction. Repertoire TCRs were annotated as SARS-CoV-2-specific by exact matching of V gene, CDR3 amino acid sequence and J gene to a known reactive TCR set. The reference SARS-CoV-2 TCR set came from MIRA and was filtered for enrichment in COVID-19-positive ImmuneCODE repertoires, removing public or cross-reactive TCRs. Using the MIRA antigens, annotated TCRs were further analysed by specific ORF or by position within an ORF. Breadth was defined as annotated unique rearrangements over total unique productive rearrangements; depth was the summed frequency of those rearrangements. Two-sided Wilcoxon rank-sum tests were applied when comparing TCR breadth between groups. Drawn from immuneACCESS, this table holds only the in-frame rearrangements with V and J called that TCRdb kept. Clones are partly lost; checked studies trace under half to an unresolved V gene and leave the rest unexplained. D and trimming were read from the DNA, whereas the V and J calls and clone size are those reported in that table. This sample holds fewer than 600,000 clones; roughly nine tenths were observed only once. About 1.5% of the sample is taken by the ten largest.

The treatment or condition label for this specimen denotes: roughly 18 received Ad26.COV2.S at low or high dose, single or two shots; five or six received placebo; per-sample allocation not given. Repertoires of vaccine and placebo recipients were sequenced from samples collected on day 63 after the first injection. Cohort 1b enrolled some 25 adults aged 18-55 years at a single site in Boston, USA, between 29 July and 7 August 2020. Ad26.COV2.S consisted of a replication-incompetent adenovirus type 26 vector by which a prefusion-stabilized SARS-CoV-2 spike protein from the original Wuhan strain was expressed. Details on this clone: Its recognized antigen is unknown. No much larger clonotype is one base removed from it; base qualities were not supplied.

The sequencing used peripheral blood, collected in a trial of Ad26.COV2.S vaccine versus placebo. The V gene is TRBV27 and the J gene is TRBJ2-7; no D gene can be assigned with confidence. The sequence came from a person between 18 and 65 years old who received the Ad26.COV2.S COVID-19 vaccine or a placebo. At the DNA level, the sequence is TGTGCCAGCAGCCGTGTCGAGCGTCACTACGAGCAGTACTTC. It translates as CASSRVERHYEQYF.